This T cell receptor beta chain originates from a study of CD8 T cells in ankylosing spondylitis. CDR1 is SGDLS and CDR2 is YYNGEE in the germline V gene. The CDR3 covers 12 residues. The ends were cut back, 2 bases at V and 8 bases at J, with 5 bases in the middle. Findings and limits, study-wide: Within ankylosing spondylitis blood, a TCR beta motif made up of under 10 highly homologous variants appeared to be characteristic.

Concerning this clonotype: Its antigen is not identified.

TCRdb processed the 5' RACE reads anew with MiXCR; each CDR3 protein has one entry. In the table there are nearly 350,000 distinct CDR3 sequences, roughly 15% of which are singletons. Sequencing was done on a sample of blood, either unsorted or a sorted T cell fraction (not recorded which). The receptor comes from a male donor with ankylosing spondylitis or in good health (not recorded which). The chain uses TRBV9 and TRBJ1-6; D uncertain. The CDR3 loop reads CASSVPDSPLHF. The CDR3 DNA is TGTGCCAGCAGCGTTCCGGATTCACCCCTCCACTTT.